This T cell receptor (beta chain) is drawn from a study of shared T cell receptors in the human thymus. Repertoires were generated with immunoSEQ multiplex PCR, while TCRdb's copy carries only in-frame clones and drops some. The sample consists of 700,000 to 750,000 clones, approximately 85% of them appearing once. Germline V gives CDR1 LGHNA, CDR2 YNFKEQ. V lost 5 bases to trimming and J lost 6 bases; unmatched junction nucleotides: 7. The CDR3 extends over 15 amino acids. The same sample was also studied in work on human thymus T cells. That work contributes: Corrective surgery for congenital heart defects was being performed on the healthy Finnish infants who were the donors.

The sequenced material came from thymocytes. The chain employs TRBV4-2 and TRBJ1-4; 9 bases align to TRBD1. This TCR was sampled from a girl under three years old with a congenital heart defect. The CDR3 loop is CASSEQGQGDEKLFF. The CDR3 bases are TGTGCCAGCAGCGAACAGGGACAGGGCGATGAAAAACTGTTTTTT.